Below are 28 T cell receptor beta chains sequenced from a single sample in a study of cytomegalovirus exposure and HLA in healthy donors. The PCR ran on 60 Vbeta and 13 Jbeta primers. Assay: immunoSEQ multiplex PCR; the TCRdb copy retains only in-frame clones and omits some. This table has approximately 160,000 clones, 80% to 85% appearing once. The sample comprised PBMCs. The receptors derive from a human donor in good health.

V is TRBV6-5 and J is TRBJ2-2, with D maybe TRBD1 (6 bases). Trimming took 4 bases from V and 4 from J, leaving 10 bases between them. CDR1 and CDR2 from the germline V gene are MNHEY and SVGAGI. The CDR3 is made up of 14 amino acids. DNA of the CDR3: TGTGCCAGCAGTTTGGACAGAATCACCGGGGAGCTGTTTTTT. Amino acid sequence: CASSLDRITGELFF.

J is TRBJ2-7 and V is TRBV14; 8 positions agree with TRBD2. Germline V gene data show CDR1 as SGHDN and CDR2 as FVKESK. This CDR3 is built from 16 residues. V was pared by 0 bases and J by 3 bases, with 7 bases of the junction left unmatched. The CDR3 DNA reads as TGTGCCAGCAGCCAAGAAATGGGACTAGGGGGCTACGAGCAGTACTTC. It is translated as CASSQEMGLGGYEQYF. The variable domain in full, with the rest retrieved from reference TRBV14 and TRBJ2-7, is EAGVTQFPSHSVIEKGQTVTLRCDPISGHDNLYWYRRVMGKEIKFLLHFVKESKQDESGMPNNRFLAERTGGTYSTLKVQPAELEDSGVYFCASSQEMGLGGYEQYFGPGTRLTVT.

This chain joins TRBV7-2 and TRBJ2-2, with 13 bases aligning to TRBD2. Germline CDR1 is SGHTA and CDR2 is FQGNSA. This CDR3 has 16 amino acids. The trim removed 5 bases at V and 7 bases at J, leaving 7 bases unmatched. CDR3 in amino acids: CASSLTSGGANGELFF. The CDR3 nucleotides are TGTGCCAGCAGCCTTACTAGCGGGGGGGCGAACGGGGAGCTGTTTTTT.

The CDR3 DNA sequence: TGTGCCAGCAGCTTGGGACTAGCGGGGGAGCAGTACTTC. Its translation: CASSLGLAGEQYF. The chain has TRBV5-6 and TRBJ2-7, with 11 bases matching TRBD2. Germline CDR1 reads SGHDT; CDR2 reads YYEEEE. V trimming: 0 bases; J trimming: 7 bases; junction bases outside the gene matches: 0. CDR3 size: 13 residues.

J is TRBJ2-5 and V is TRBV7-8; D is undetermined. Germline V gene lookup returns CDR1 SGHVS and CDR2 FQNEAQ. Trimming cost V 1 base and J 5 bases, with 8 bases left between them. The CDR3 loop spans 13 amino acids. Here the CDR3 DNA reads TGTGCCAGCAGCTTAGTCCCCAGGGAGACCCAGTACTTC. Its translation is CASSLVPRETQYF.

This clone was recorded a few times. V gene TRBV4-3 combines with J gene TRBJ2-5; 15 bases match TRBD2. CDR1 and CDR2 from the germline V gene are LGHNA and YSLEER. Trimming at V came to 2 bases and at J to 1 base, leaving 2 bases not matched to a gene. This CDR3 is built from 17 residues. The CDR3 is CASSQRTSGGGQETQYF. The CDR3 region has the DNA TGCGCCAGCAGCCAAAGGACTAGCGGGGGGGGCCAAGAGACCCAGTACTTC.

The table lists this clone with a count of one. The rearrangement uses TRBV5-8 and TRBJ2-4, with a tentative D call TRBD1 (7 bases). The CDR3 sequence is 13 residues long. Germline V gene sequence: CDR1 SGHTS, CDR2 YDEGEE. V lost 4 bases to trimming and J lost 16 bases, with 21 bases between them. The CDR3 reads CASSLSLTGRFYF. CDR3 nucleotide sequence: TGTGCCAGCAGCCTATCATTGACAGGGAGGTTTTACTTC.

The J gene is TRBJ2-3, the V gene TRBV19, with 9 bases matching TRBD1. Trimming took 5 bases from V and 3 from J; bases not matched to a gene: 15. Germline V gene lookup returns CDR1 LNHDA and CDR2 SQIVND (reference sequence). The CDR3 totals 18 residues. The CDR3: CASSPSVTGTGNTDTQYF. CDR3 nucleotides: TGTGCCAGTAGTCCGTCCGTTACCGGGACAGGGAATACAGATACGCAGTATTTT.

The chain links TRBV7-6 to TRBJ2-7; 7 bases agree with TRBD1. The CDR3 is made up of 13 amino acids. Looked up from germline, CDR1 is SGHVS and CDR2 is FNYEAQ. J lost 5 bases, V lost 3 bases, and 4 bases had no gene match. The CDR3: CASSFGTEDEQYF. As DNA, the CDR3 is TGTGCCAGCAGCTTCGGGACAGAGGACGAGCAGTACTTC.

The chain joins TRBV7-2 to TRBJ1-1, with D tentatively TRBD1 (5 bases). CDR1 SGHTA and CDR2 FQGNSA come from the germline V gene. The V and J ends lost 6 bases and 1 base respectively, with 9 bases between them. The CDR3 totals 13 residues. CDR3 DNA sequence: TGTGCCAGCAGTCGAACAGGGAACACTGAAGCTTTCTTT. Translated, it gives CASSRTGNTEAFF.

This chain uses TRBV2 with TRBJ2-3, with TRBD2 matching 8 bases. This CDR3 has 17 amino acids. From germline, CDR1 is SNHLY and CDR2 FYNNEI. V dropped 1 base and J dropped 2; count of bases not matched to a gene: 8. The CDR3 nucleotides read TGTGCCAGCAGTGAAGTTGGCGGGGGGACTCCCACAGATACGCAGTATTTT. Residues: CASSEVGGGTPTDTQYF.

J is TRBJ2-5 and V is TRBV9, with 10 positions matching TRBD1. This CDR3 region has 15 residues. Trimming cost V 4 bases and J 4 bases; bases outside gene matches: 7. Germline V gene sequence: CDR1 SGDLS, CDR2 YYNGEE. CDR3: CASSSEGQGPETQYF. The CDR3 DNA reads TGTGCCAGCAGCTCCGAGGGACAGGGGCCAGAGACCCAGTACTTC.

CDR3 protein: CASSYDRRVGNQPQHF. In nucleotides, the CDR3 is TGTGCCAGCAGTTACGATCGCAGGGTAGGCAATCAGCCCCAGCATTTT. V is TRBV6-5 and J is TRBJ1-5, with a weak D call TRBD1 (5 bases). CDR3 length: 16 residues. Germline V gives CDR1 MNHEY, CDR2 SVGAGI. V was shortened by 2 bases and J by 2 bases, with 13 bases between the two germline ends.

The chain couples TRBV13 to TRBJ1-6, with D perhaps TRBD1 (5 bases). There are 15 residues in the CDR3. Germline CDR1 is PRHDT and CDR2 is FYEKMQ (reference sequence). V was trimmed by 8 bases and J by 10 bases, leaving 21 bases between them. CDR3: CASRDGEGMGSPLHF. The CDR3 DNA follows: TGTGCCAGCCGCGACGGGGAGGGGATGGGATCACCCCTCCACTTT.

The V call is TRBV5-5, the J call TRBJ1-1; 9 bases agree with TRBD1. Unmatched junction bases numbered 9, after V lost 4 bases and J lost 8 bases. This CDR3 has 14 residues. From germline, CDR1 is SGHKS and CDR2 YYEKEE (reference sequence). CDR3 region: CASSIAGTGTEAFF. The CDR3 coding sequence is TGTGCCAGCAGCATAGCCGGGACAGGGACCGAAGCTTTCTTT.

V gene TRBV2 combines with J gene TRBJ2-7; TRBD2 is a possible D gene (5 bases). The CDR3 has 14 residues. The V and J ends lost 1 base and 1 base respectively, with 8 bases between them. CDR1 SNHLY and CDR2 FYNNEI come from the germline V gene. Written as DNA, the CDR3 is TGTGCCAGCAGTGAAGTGAGAGGGTCCTACGAGCAGTACTTC. This codes for CASSEVRGSYEQYF.

This clone was detected a few times. This sequence joins TRBV15 and TRBJ1-1; no reliable D call. The CDR3 sequence is 14 residues long. Trimming removed 1 base from V and 1 base from J, with 7 bases in between. The germline V gene encodes CDR1 LNHNV and CDR2 YYDKDF (reference sequence). CDR3 DNA: TGTGCCACCAGCAGAGGGGCAGGGAACACTGAAGCTTTCTTT. It is translated as CATSRGAGNTEAFF.

The chain has TRBV9 and TRBJ1-1; D is unclear. Germline lookup yields CDR1 SGDLS and CDR2 YYNGEE. V lost 2 bases and J 2 bases, leaving 7 bases between the germline ends. There are 13 residues in the CDR3. The CDR3 nucleotides are TGTGCCAGCAGCGTCCAACACAACACTGAAGCTTTCTTT. Its translation: CASSVQHNTEAFF. The full variable domain, rest sourced from reference TRBV9 and TRBJ1-1, is DSGVTQTPKHLITATGQRVTLRCSPRSGDLSVYWYQQSLDQGLQFLIQYYNGEERAKGNILERFSAQQFPDLHSELNLSSLELGDSALYFCASSVQHNTEAFFGQGTRLTVV.

The V and J genes are TRBV6-1 and TRBJ2-5; D is possibly TRBD1 (6 bases). This CDR3 comprises 13 residues. CDR1 is MNHNS and CDR2 is SASEGT in the germline V gene. Trimming removed 11 bases at V and 5 bases at J, with 18 bases between. The CDR3 DNA is TGTGCCGTCCCTCAGGGGCCCCTGGAGACCCAGTACTTC. Translated, it gives CAVPQGPLETQYF.

This chain uses TRBV18 with TRBJ1-4, with D perhaps matching TRBD1 (5 bases). V lost 0 bases to trimming and J lost 3 bases, with 8 bases between them. Germline CDR1 is KGHSH and CDR2 is LQKENI. The CDR3 loop spans 15 amino acids. In DNA form, the CDR3 reads TGTGCCAGCTCACCACCGAGACAGCCTAATGAAAAACTGTTTTTT. As protein: CASSPPRQPNEKLFF.

The chain couples TRBV7-8 to TRBJ2-3, with TRBD2 identical over 13 bases. This CDR3 region has 16 residues. With 5 bases clipped from V and 3 bases from J, the junction kept 5 bases outside the gene matches. Germline CDR1 SGHVS, CDR2 FQNEAQ. CDR3 loop: CASSRPGLAGTDTQYF. In DNA form, the CDR3 reads TGTGCCAGCAGCCGACCGGGACTAGCGGGGACAGATACGCAGTATTTT.

This clone was seen only a few times. This rearrangement joins TRBV11-3 to TRBJ2-4; 11 bases fit TRBD2. Germline CDR1 SGHNT, CDR2 YENEEA. The CDR3 consists of 18 residues. J was trimmed by 3 bases and V by 4 bases; bases with no gene match: 11. CDR3 residues: CASSSGKGLAEIKNIQYF. Written as DNA, the CDR3 is TGTGCCAGCAGCTCAGGCAAGGGACTAGCGGAGATCAAAAACATTCAGTACTTC.

V is TRBV6-1 and J is TRBJ1-3; D possibly corresponds to TRBD1 (6 bases). The CDR3 length is 16 residues. CDR1 is MNHNS, CDR2 SASEGT, per germline. With 1 base removed from V and 4 bases from J, the gap between germline ends came to 14 bases. The CDR3 DNA is TGTGCCAGCAGTGAAGGCCCAGGGGTCCTCGGAAACACCATATATTTT. It yields the protein CASSEGPGVLGNTIYF.

V gene TRBV7-5 combines with J gene TRBJ2-7; the D call in the table, TRBD1, was not verified against the DNA. TRBV7-5 is a listed pseudogene. CDR3 length equals 13 residues. The chain's CDR3 is CARSSNRVQEQYF. CDR3 bases: TGTGCCAGAAGCTCGAACAGGGTGCAGGAGCAGTACTTC.

Notes on this clone: Other nucleotide sequences from this sample produce the same CDR3. Here the CDR3 DNA reads TGTGCCAGCAGCTTAGGGCTAGCCCAAGAGACCCAGTACTTC. Protein product: CASSLGLAQETQYF. The V call is TRBV7-9, the J call TRBJ2-5; a possible D gene is TRBD2 (5 bases). Germline CDR1 is SEHNR and CDR2 is FQNEAQ (reference sequence). V lost 1 base and J 1 base, leaving 7 bases between the germline ends. This CDR3 has 14 residues.

This clone was found once. The rearrangement joins TRBV2 to TRBJ1-5; D is possibly TRBD1 (6 bases). Trimming removed 9 bases at V and 6 bases at J, with 12 bases between. Germline CDR1 and CDR2: SNHLY and FYNNEI. This CDR3 contains 12 residues. The CDR3 DNA is TGTGCCAGTGAAGGGGGGGGTCAGCCCCAGCATTTT. This sequence encodes CASEGGGQPQHF.

V usage is TRBV5-4 and J usage is TRBJ1-2; 8 bases align to TRBD1. Germline CDR1 SGHNT, CDR2 YYREEE (reference sequence). The CDR3 has 15 residues. The V segment lost 4 bases and the J segment 6 bases; nucleotides outside the gene matches: 11. The CDR3 loop is CASSEHPTGDDGYTF. CDR3 DNA: TGTGCCAGCAGCGAACACCCGACAGGGGATGATGGCTACACCTTC.

This chain uses TRBV10-3 with TRBJ2-1; 8 nucleotides align to TRBD1. The CDR3 spans 14 residues. The germline gives CDR1 ENHRY, CDR2 SYGVKD. CDR3 DNA sequence: TGTGCTCTATCGGGGGACAGGTCATACAATGAGCAGTTCTTC. Translated: CALSGDRSYNEQFF.